This T cell receptor (beta chain) was captured by sequencing in a study of T cell repertoires in cytomegalovirus infection (dated by TCRdb to between 2018 and 2020). General notes on the study: The HLA type of each donor mattered for the analysis, because public TCR beta signatures pointed to carriage of CMV infection along with the matching HLA type. Overall results and qualifications from the work: Cumulative frequency of public TCR beta family members discriminated carriers of CMV infection plus the relevant HLA type in this cohort and an independent approximately 400-donor cohort. In the ex vivo response, HLA-C-restricted CMV-specific TCR beta clonotypes were dominant, and in two of eight donors the single most frequent clonotype came from this HLA-C-restricted group.

V was cut back by 0 bases and J by 0 bases, leaving a gap of 13 bases between them. There are 18 amino acids in the CDR3, from cysteine to phenylalanine inclusive. The sequence is cut down to CDR3 DNA, 54 bases in frame from base 1. CDR1 and CDR2 (SGHKS, YYEKEE) derive from the germline V gene (reference sequence). The sample holds many counts of this clonotype. Its antigen remains undetermined. Within one base of it there is no much larger clone, and no base qualities were kept. The reads were generated on an Illumina HiSeq 1500. Starting from the raw public reads, TCRdb applied fastp trimming at Q25, assembled clones with MiXCR and retained in-frame beta chains. Records with the same CDR3 protein are collapsed into one entry carrying the most frequent genes and DNA. This sample comprises hundreds of thousands of distinct CDR3 sequences, approximately 10% of them detected only once. The ten most abundant clones make up 9.5% to 13% of the sample.

The chain uses TRBV5-5 and TRBJ2-6; the D segment is perhaps TRBD1 or TRBD2, each sharing 6 matched bases. Sequenced sample: PBMCs. This TCR was sampled from a human donor in good health (CMV status not recorded). Some clones in this sample may be carry-over from other donors' samples. The CDR3 protein: CASSLEGGLLSGANVLTF. The DNA reads as follows: TGTGCCAGCAGCTTGGAGGGGGGCTTGCTCTCTGGGGCCAACGTCCTGACTTTC. The full variable domain, with segments outside the CDR3 supplied by the reference TRBV5-5 and TRBJ2-6 proteins, appears as DAGVTQSPTHLIKTRGQQVTLRCSPISGHKSVSWYQQVLGQGPQFIFQYYEKEERGRGNFPDRFSARQFPNYSSELNVNALLLGDSALYLCASSLEGGLLSGANVLTFGAGSRLTVL.